This T cell receptor (beta chain) appears in the sequencing data of a study of regulatory T cells in long-lasting Graves disease (dated by TCRdb to about 2021). At the level of the whole study: Persistent Graves' disease was defined as persistently positive TSH receptor autoantibodies together with antithyroid drug treatment for over 5 years. On average, persistent Graves' disease patients in the clinical cohort had been on antithyroid drugs for approximately ten years. The study was registered as a clinical trial and conducted in China. A total of around 35 samples underwent TCR sequencing, from about 13 patients with persistent Graves' disease and 20 or so patients with newly diagnosed Graves' disease. This study used TCR sequencing and RNA sequencing of peripheral blood to compare persistent Graves' disease patients against newly diagnosed Graves' disease patients.

Points the paper makes about the study in general: Preferential use of TRBV28, TRBJ1-2 and TRBJ2-5 was observed in persistent disease, whereas TRBV20-1 and TRBJ2-1 were favored in newly diagnosed disease. More public clonotypes were shared among persistent patients (roughly 2,900) than among newly diagnosed patients (approximately 930). The study examined only peripheral blood because the primary lesion, thyroid tissue, could not be accessed. Lower TCR Shannon entropy and fewer highly expanded clones were observed in persistent Graves' disease patients than in newly diagnosed patients, which suggested clonal expansion. As a limitation, the authors acknowledged that the small sample size may reduce accuracy. Sequencing and analysis were restricted to the TCR beta chain.

The library was built by means of multiplex PCR. Sequencing used an Illumina HiSeq 4000. TCR beta libraries were built with iRepertoire HTBI primers and Arm-PCR amplification of CDR3 regions. PCR products were gel purified before sequencing. The authors' analysis ran thus. Across samples, around 62 TRBV and 13 to 15 TRBJ segments were identified and used for gene usage analysis of CDR3 amino acid clonotypes. Filtered high-quality paired reads were merged into contigs using COPE and FqMerger. Contigs were aligned with BLAST to IMGT TRBV, TRBD and TRBJ reference genes, and CDR3 was defined per IMGT. Any clonotype with a frequency above 0.1% was counted as a highly expanded clone. Repertoire diversity was measured by Shannon entropy, and V-J evenness by the Gini coefficient. Clonotypes shared by more than one individual were considered public. TCRdb itself trimmed the public reads at Q25 with fastp, ran MiXCR and retained productive beta chains. CDR3 protein sequences are deduplicated, and each keeps its most common genes and DNA. It is TCRdb's table, rather than the study itself, that gives the V and J calls and clone size. Across this sample there are under 500,000 distinct CDR3 sequences, with about a fifth seen only once. The ten most abundant clones make up around 20% of the sample.

V is cut by 3 bases and J by 1 base, and the space between the germline ends is 6 bases. CDR1 and CDR2, per the germline V gene (reference sequence), are GTSNPN and SVGIG. Taken from cysteine to phenylalanine, the CDR3 has 12 residues. The entry retains the CDR3 DNA only, 36 bases that are in frame from base 1. In its sample, this clonotype was seen many times. It lacks a known antigen. Base qualities are not at hand, and no much larger clone is one base apart. The time point label corresponds to: persistent/refractory GD, antithyroid drugs over 5 years with positive TRAb. For both TCR sequencing and RNA sequencing, RNA was extracted from PBMCs in TRIzol. Graves' disease was diagnosed according to American Thyroid Association guidelines. Patients were recruited from an endocrinology department in Xi'an, China. Each patient gave 8.5 to 9.5 milliliters of peripheral blood, collected in an EDTA anticoagulant tube. Ficoll Paque Plus density gradient separation was used to isolate PBMCs, and no further T cell sorting was done. An Agilent 2100 Bioanalyzer and agarose gel were used to assess RNA quality, and a NanoDrop 2000 was used to measure RNA concentration.

Here the sequenced sample was peripheral blood mononuclear cells (PBMCs), taken when the disease was refractory, from a patient treated with antithyroid drugs. This receptor was identified in a female donor with Graves disease. This sequence uses TRBV30 and TRBJ1-1, with an unclear D gene assignment. The DNA is as follows: TGTGCCTGGAGACTAGGGAACACTGAAGCTTTCTTT. Its translation is CAWRLGNTEAFF.